The 19 T cell receptor beta chains presented below share a single source sample, sequenced in a study of cytomegalovirus exposure and HLA in healthy donors. 13 Jbeta primers and 60 Vbeta primers were used for the PCR. Profiling relied on immunoSEQ multiplex PCR, and the TCRdb table lists in-frame clones only, not all of them. In the table there are 150,000 to 200,000 clones, approximately 82% of which are singletons. Material for sequencing was PBMCs. Receptor source: a woman aged 18-35 years in good health and CMV-seropositive.

The V and J genes are TRBV27 and TRBJ2-2; the D gene is possibly TRBD1 (5 bases). Trimming stripped 3 bases from V and 2 bases from J, with 10 bases between. Looked up from germline, CDR1 is MNHEY and CDR2 is SMNVEV (reference sequence). CDR3 length: 15 amino acids. CDR3 bases: TGTGCCAGCAGTTTGAATCAGGGAAACACCGGGGAGCTGTTTTTT. Translating gives CASSLNQGNTGELFF.

The chain uses TRBV2 and TRBJ2-5, with D tentatively TRBD2 (5 bases). V was pared by 10 bases and J by 8 bases, with 17 bases between. Germline V lookup: CDR1 SNHLY, CDR2 FYNNEI. The CDR3 contains 12 residues. CDR3 loop: CATRLAGETQYF. CDR3 DNA: TGTGCCACCAGATTAGCCGGGGAAACCCAGTACTTC.

The rearrangement joins TRBV15 to TRBJ2-5, with 12 bases aligning to TRBD2. CDR1 LNHNV and CDR2 YYDKDF come from the germline V gene (reference sequence). The CDR3 is 14 amino acids. V shed 3 bases, J shed 4 bases, and the junction held 0 bases outside the gene matches. The CDR3 bases are TGTGCCACCAGCAGGGGACTAGCGGGAGAGACCCAGTACTTC. Residues: CATSRGLAGETQYF.

The chain has TRBV7-3 and TRBJ2-2, with D possibly being TRBD1 (6 bases). Trimming cost V 0 bases and J 4 bases, with 6 bases left between them. This CDR3 has 14 residues. Germline CDR1 and CDR2: SGHTA and FQGTGA. The CDR3 spells CASSLTDSTGELFF. CDR3 DNA sequence: TGTGCCAGCAGCTTAACGGACAGCACCGGGGAGCTGTTTTTT.

The V and J genes are TRBV7-9 and TRBJ1-5, with no clear D. Trimming left V 6 bases short and J 2 bases short, with 8 bases between. CDR3 size: 13 residues. From germline, CDR1 is SEHNR and CDR2 FQNEAQ (reference sequence). CDR3 loop: CASSFTGNQPQHF. In DNA form, the CDR3 reads TGTGCCAGCAGTTTCACGGGCAATCAGCCCCAGCATTTT.

The chain couples TRBV6-1 to TRBJ1-1; tentative D call: TRBD1 (6 bases). V was clipped by 5 bases and J by 2 bases, with 9 bases between them. The CDR3 runs 13 residues. Germline-derived CDR1 and CDR2 are MNHNS and SASEGT. As DNA, the CDR3 is TGTGCCAGCAGTTGGACAGTAAACACTGAAGCTTTCTTT. As protein: CASSWTVNTEAFF.

The V call is TRBV7-9, the J call TRBJ2-5, with D possibly matching TRBD2 (6 bases). Trimming cost V 3 bases and J 4 bases, with 18 bases left between them. The CDR3 loop spans 16 amino acids. From germline, CDR1 is SEHNR and CDR2 FQNEAQ (reference sequence). The CDR3 sequence: CASSFPPSSAGETQYF. The DNA of the CDR3 is TGTGCCAGCAGCTTTCCCCCTTCTAGCGCTGGAGAGACCCAGTACTTC.

This chain uses TRBV11-2 with TRBJ1-3, with a possible D match to TRBD1 (6 bases). Germline CDR1 SGHAT, CDR2 FQNNGV. There are 14 residues in the CDR3. V lost 6 bases and J lost 4, with 13 bases in between. CDR3 in amino acids: CASRGGVSGNTIYF. CDR3 bases: TGTGCCAGCAGAGGGGGGGTATCCGGAAACACCATATATTTT.

V gene TRBV7-2 combines with J gene TRBJ2-5; 9 nucleotides match TRBD2. This CDR3 comprises 15 residues. V was pared by 1 base and J by 3 bases, with 3 bases of the junction left unmatched. The germline V gene encodes CDR1 SGHTA and CDR2 FQGNSA. In DNA form, the CDR3 reads TGTGCCAGCAGCTTAGGTAGCGGGGGTAAAGAGACCCAGTACTTC. It yields the protein CASSLGSGGKETQYF.

The V call is TRBV4-2, the J call TRBJ2-3; D remains unclear. The CDR3 consists of 13 residues. Trimming cost V 2 bases and J 5 bases, with 8 bases left between them. The germline V gene encodes CDR1 LGHNA and CDR2 YNFKEQ. The CDR3: CASSQTTGDTQYF. The CDR3 DNA is TGTGCCAGCAGCCAAACGACTGGAGATACGCAGTATTTT.

The gene calls are TRBV5-4 and TRBJ2-3; 14 bases fit TRBD2. Trimming removed 5 bases from V and 4 bases from J; junction bases left unmatched: 9. Germline CDR1 and CDR2: SGHNT and YYREEE (reference sequence). This CDR3 has 17 amino acids. This chain's CDR3 is CASRGSSTSGGADTQYF. DNA of the CDR3: TGTGCCAGCAGGGGTTCCTCGACTAGCGGGGGGGCAGATACGCAGTATTTT. The full variable domain, with the rest looked up from reference TRBV5-4 and TRBJ2-3, is ETGVTQSPTHLIKTRGQQVTLRCSSQSGHNTVSWYQQALGQGPQFIFQYYREEENGRGNFPPRFSGLQFPNYSSELNVNALELDDSALYLCASRGSSTSGGADTQYFGPGTRLTVL.

V gene TRBV5-5 combines with J gene TRBJ1-1; the match to TRBD1 covers 7 bases. Germline CDR1 reads SGHKS; CDR2 reads YYEKEE (reference sequence). Trimming cost V 6 bases and J 4 bases; bases outside gene matches: 6. The CDR3 has 13 amino acids. CDR3: CASTDRVGTEAFF. The CDR3 DNA follows: TGTGCCAGCACTGACAGGGTCGGCACTGAAGCTTTCTTT.

This rearrangement joins TRBV11-3 to TRBJ2-5, with D possibly matching TRBD1 (6 bases). The CDR3 extends over 17 amino acids. V was clipped by 2 bases and J by 5 bases, with 21 bases between them. The germline gives CDR1 SGHNT, CDR2 YENEEA. The CDR3 coding sequence is TGTGCCAGCAGCTTAAGCATCGGGCCAGGGGTTCTTGAGACCCAGTACTTC. Translated: CASSLSIGPGVLETQYF. Using reference TRBV11-3 and TRBJ2-5 for the parts outside the CDR3, the full variable domain is EAGVVQSPRYKIIEKKQPVAFWCNPISGHNTLYWYLQNLGQGPELLIRYENEEAVDDSQLPKDRFSAERLKGVDSTLKIQPAELGDSAVYLCASSLSIGPGVLETQYFGPGTRLLVL.

CDR3 nucleotide sequence: TGTGCCAGCAGCCTACAGGGTCCTTATGGCTACACCTTC. Amino acids: CASSLQGPYGYTF. The rearrangement joins TRBV7-9 to TRBJ1-2; possible D gene TRBD1, 6 bases. This CDR3 has 13 residues. The germline V gene has CDR1 SEHNR and CDR2 FQNEAQ (reference sequence). The V gene lost 5 bases and the J gene lost 5 bases, with 12 bases spanning the gap. The variable domain in full, completed from reference TRBV7-9 and TRBJ1-2, reads DTGVSQNPRHKITKRGQNVTFRCDPISEHNRLYWYRQTLGQGPEFLTYFQNEAQLEKSRLLSDRFSAERPKGSFSTLEIQRTEQGDSAMYLCASSLQGPYGYTFGSGTRLTVV.

The chain has TRBV4-2 and TRBJ2-1, with D unresolved. CDR1 and CDR2 from the germline V gene are LGHNA and YNFKEQ. Trimming stripped 1 base from V and 7 bases from J, with 5 bases between. There are 12 residues in the CDR3. The CDR3 sequence is CASSQGRNEQFF. The DNA for the CDR3 is TGTGCCAGCAGCCAAGGCAGGAATGAGCAGTTCTTC.

With respect to this clone: Other DNA sequences in the sample encode the same CDR3. V and J are TRBV2 and TRBJ2-2; a weak D match, TRBD1 (6 bases). Trimming removed 6 bases at V and 4 bases at J, with 15 bases between. The CDR3 loop spans 15 amino acids. Germline V lookup: CDR1 SNHLY, CDR2 FYNNEI. CDR3 DNA sequence: TGTGCCAGCAGGTTACAGGGTATAGGCACCGGGGAGCTGTTTTTT. Translating gives CASRLQGIGTGELFF.

The V and J genes are TRBV6-6 and TRBJ2-1, with 8 nucleotides matching TRBD2. This CDR3 is 16 amino acids long. Trimming cost V 7 bases and J 1 base; bases outside gene matches: 9. In germline, CDR1 is MNHNY, CDR2 SVGAGI (reference sequence). CDR3 sequence reads: CASKTSGGSSYNEQFF. The CDR3 DNA sequence: TGTGCCAGCAAGACTTCGGGGGGGAGTTCCTACAATGAGCAGTTCTTC.

V and J are TRBV21-1 and TRBJ2-1; the D call of TRBD2 is as the table states it, not checked on the DNA. TRBV21-1 is a listed pseudogene. The CDR3 extends over 16 amino acids. The CDR3, as DNA: TGTGCCAGCAGCATAAACGGCGGGGGACCCTACAATGAGCAGTTCTTC. Encoded protein: CASSINGGGPYNEQFF.

V and J are TRBV2 and TRBJ2-7, with TRBD2 as a possible D gene (6 bases). Trimming left V 0 bases short and J 1 base short, with 16 bases between. Germline V CDR1 and CDR2: SNHLY, FYNNEI. The CDR3 sequence is 17 residues long. The CDR3 region is CASSEARAGIKSYEQYV. Here the CDR3 DNA reads TGTGCCAGCAGTGAAGCGCGGGCGGGAATCAAATCCTACGAGCAGTACGTC.